This TCR beta chain was identified during a study of human T cells and chemical hapten exposure (dated by TCRdb to the early 2020s). For the wider study: For sensitization, 2% DPC in acetone was applied to a roughly 2 cm by roughly 2 cm area of upper inner arm skin. Patients additionally received weekly therapeutic DPC doses to the scalp throughout the roughly 25-week study period. Patch testing was performed on the upper back with Finn chambers containing 0.01% DPC, and the patch tests were scored after 6 days according to International Contact Dermatitis Research Group standards. Alopecia areata with under or over 50% scalp involvement, alopecia totalis and alopecia universalis were represented in the patient cohort, which was mostly female. Libraries were pooled for sequencing, and variation in per-sample TCR yields was attributed mainly to small differences in library volumes within the pool. This study followed changes in the peripheral blood TCR repertoire in vivo during primary and secondary sensitization of alopecia patients to the hapten diphenylcyclopropenone (DPC). Blood samples were taken from patients before sensitization (week 0) and at 2, 6 and about 24 weeks after DPC sensitization. Blood for TCR sequencing was provided by twenty-nine alopecia patients at one to four time points (pre-sensitization, 2, 6 and 24 weeks). What the research found in general, with its limitations: Because all patients had alopecia, a presumed autoimmune disease, the immune response of the patients might differ from that of healthy individuals. After repeated subsampling, changes were observed in the strength of the expansion versus patch-test correlation and in the threshold at which the correlation became significant. Patch test score was positively correlated with the number of PT1 expanded TCRs, with significance at thresholds 8, 16 and 32 but not at 4. Compared with pre-sensitization or healthy control sets, expanded TCRs formed significantly more large CDR3 similarity clusters, which is consistent with antigen-driven responses. No change with DPC sensitization was found in the number of TCRs above 1 in 1000 frequency, and no evidence of global repertoire structure alterations was found.

According to the germline V gene, CDR1 reads LGHNA and CDR2 reads YSLEER. The CDR3, from cysteine to phenylalanine, totals 17 residues. Only the CDR3 DNA stays, 51 bases, in frame from base 1. V is shortened by 2 bases, J by 2 bases, and the region joining them spans 17 bases. The library was made by RACE. The run used a NextSeq 500. During library preparation, unique molecular identifiers were attached to individual cDNA molecules so that TCRs could be counted quantitatively and reproducibly. From each blood RNA sample, both TCR alpha and TCR beta chains were sequenced. In the authors' own workflow: A median of about 87,000 TCRs per sample was observed, with a range of about 20,000 to 750,000. V, J and CDR3 annotation of the TCR reads was performed with the Decombinator software suite. Every sample was subsampled to the same number of TCRs (28,000) for the PS versus PT1 abundance plots. TCRs were defined as expanded if absent before sensitization and observed at least eight times at the 2-week time point. TCRdb handled the public reads itself, with Q25 trimming in fastp and clone calling in MiXCR, and kept productive beta chains. Rows are unified per CDR3 protein, each entry keeping the most common DNA and genes. The V and J calls and clone size are TCRdb's, not the authors'. The sample table holds approximately 370,000 distinct CDR3 sequences, of which around 5% were seen once. The ten largest clones capture around 8% of the sample.

Turning to this clonotype: Its antigen is still unknown. Nothing much larger sits one base from this clone, and base qualities are not available.

In the paper's terms, the time point label means: pre-sensitization, week 0. Read against the paper, the sample's treatment or condition label means: therapeutic diphenylcyclopropenone sensitization with weekly scalp DPC. At every patch-test visit, the blood draw took place before the patch test was put on. Patients were eligible if aged 18 to 70, diagnosed with alopecia and judged suitable for DPC therapy, and pregnant patients were excluded. Total RNA was isolated from unfractionated whole blood collected in Tempus Blood RNA tubes. This receptor was identified in a woman between 18 and 30 years old with alopecia areata. Some clones in this sample may be carry-over from other donors' samples. The V and J genes are TRBV4-3 and TRBJ2-3, with no reliable assignment of the D segment. Sequenced here: whole blood, sampled in connection with sensitization to the hapten diphenylcyclopropenone (DPC). The CDR3 has the sequence CASSQQGRAPYTDTQYF. The nucleotides are TGCGCCAGCAGCCAACAAGGCCGGGCCCCTTACACAGATACGCAGTATTTT.